The T cell receptor beta chain under discussion was sequenced for a study of T cell responses to AZD1222 COVID-19 vaccine. Germline V CDR1 and CDR2: SGDLS, YYNGEE. The germline V and J ends were trimmed by 2 bases and 6 bases, with 12 bases remaining between them. This CDR3 is built from 15 residues. Repertoires were generated with immunoSEQ multiplex PCR, while TCRdb's copy carries only in-frame clones and drops some. The sample consists of tens of thousands of clones, 85% to 90% of them appearing once. This receptor was identified in an adult who received the AZD1222 COVID-19 vaccine. V usage is TRBV9 and J usage is TRBJ1-6; D perhaps matches TRBD1 (6 bases). The sample consisted of peripheral blood, taken 28 days after the second AZD1222 dose. CDR3 coding DNA: TGTGCCAGCAGCGTGTCAGGGGAGGCTAATTCACCCCTCCACTTT. Amino acids: CASSVSGEANSPLHF.